One and the same sample provided the 21 T cell receptor beta chains below, sequenced in a study of blood T cells in healthy people across ages (dated by TCRdb to about 2015). Library preparation used 5' RACE. TCRdb names Illumina HiSeq 2500 as the instrument used. A second PCR of about 7 to 12 cycles was run with a J-beta primer mix and a sample-barcoded 5' primer. TCRdb itself trimmed the public reads at Q25 with fastp, ran MiXCR and retained productive beta chains. CDR3 protein sequences are deduplicated, and each keeps its most common genes and DNA. Across this sample there are around 800,000 distinct CDR3 sequences, with around two thirds seen only once. The top ten constitute 25% to 30% of the sample. The sequenced sample consisted of blood. Receptors originate from a man between 25 and 39 years old in good health.

The V gene is TRBV9, the J gene TRBJ2-3, with D possibly being TRBD1 (6 bases). V was clipped by 0 bases and J by 2 bases, with 16 bases between them. The length of the CDR3 is 17 residues. Germline lookup yields CDR1 SGDLS and CDR2 YYNGEE. The CDR3 loop is CASSVDTGLLLTDTQYF. CDR3 bases: TGTGCCAGCAGCGTAGACACAGGGCTATTACTCACAGATACGCAGTATTTT.

In its sample, this clonotype was seen a few times. The chain recombines TRBV4-3 with TRBJ1-6; 9 nucleotides line up with TRBD1. J was trimmed by 11 bases and V by 0 bases; bases with no gene match: 8. The germline V gene has CDR1 LGHNA and CDR2 YSLEER. The CDR3 consists of 16 residues. The CDR3 sequence is CASSQEEGTGGPPLHF. The CDR3 DNA follows: TGCGCCAGCAGCCAAGAAGAGGGAACAGGGGGCCCACCCCTCCACTTT.

CDR3 sequence: CASSRVNSPLHF. As DNA, the CDR3 is TGTGCCAGCAGTCGGGTTAATTCACCCCTCCACTTT. The chain recombines TRBV6-5 with TRBJ1-6; D uncertain. V lost 5 bases and J lost 6, with 5 bases in between. CDR3 size: 12 residues. The V gene's germline CDR1 is MNHEY and CDR2 SVGAGI.

This clonotype is a singleton in its sample. V usage is TRBV20-1 and J usage is TRBJ2-1; 9 bases agree with TRBD2. Germline trimming cut 0 bases from V and 3 bases from J; bases unmatched to any gene: 3. CDR1 is DFQATT, CDR2 SNEGSKA, per germline (reference sequence). This CDR3 is built from 15 residues. CDR3 nucleotides: TGCAGTGCTAGAGATGGCGGGGGGGTCTACAATGAGCAGTTCTTC. Its translation: CSARDGGGVYNEQFF.

This clonotype was seen a single time. One end of the junction is discordant with germline, which a read error may explain. V usage is TRBV29-1 and J usage is TRBJ2-6; TRBD1 agrees at 7 bases. The germline V gene encodes CDR1 SQVTM and CDR2 ANQGSEA. This CDR3 contains 15 residues. The CDR3 DNA is TGCAGCGCCACGGACAGGAGCTCTGGGGTCAACGTCCTGACTTTC. Translation gives CSATDRSSGVNVLTF.

The V gene is TRBV15, the J gene TRBJ2-1, with D unresolved. The CDR3 loop spans 12 amino acids. From germline, CDR1 is LNHNV and CDR2 YYDKDF (reference sequence). Trimming cost V 3 bases and J 7 bases, with 7 bases left between them. In nucleotides, the CDR3 is TGTGCCACCAGCAGGACTCCGAATGAGCAGTTCTTC. Residues: CATSRTPNEQFF.

This chain joins TRBV7-2 and TRBJ2-3; 9 bases are a match to TRBD2. Germline CDR1 is SGHTA and CDR2 is FQGNSA. The CDR3 is 17 amino acids. J lost 4 bases, V lost 2 bases, and 10 bases had no gene match. In DNA, the CDR3 is TGTGCCAGCAGCTTACGCAGCGCGGGGGGGCTTGCAGATACGCAGTATTTT. It yields the protein CASSLRSAGGLADTQYF.

CDR3 in DNA: TGCAGTGCCCCTATGCAGAGGAGCACAGATACGCAGTATTTT. This codes for CSAPMQRSTDTQYF. The chain combines TRBV20-1 with TRBJ2-3, with D unresolved. CDR3 length equals 14 residues. V gave up 6 bases and J gave up 0 bases, with 13 bases separating them. Looked up from germline, CDR1 is DFQATT and CDR2 is SNEGSKA (reference sequence).

The rearrangement uses TRBV20-1 and TRBJ2-1; TRBD2 matches 12 bases. Losses at the gene ends were 4 bases for V and 8 bases for J; bases not matched to a gene: 6. The CDR3 length is 14 residues. The germline V gene encodes CDR1 DFQATT and CDR2 SNEGSKA (reference sequence). The chain's CDR3 is CSATRLAGVYEQFF. The DNA for the CDR3 is TGCAGTGCTACCAGACTAGCGGGAGTGTATGAGCAGTTCTTC.

This clonotype turned up a few times. V usage is TRBV5-1 and J usage is TRBJ1-2, with D possibly being TRBD1 (5 bases). Germline CDR1 and CDR2: SGHRS and YFSETQ. This CDR3 spans 15 amino acids. Trimming left V 4 bases short and J 2 bases short, with 15 bases between. CDR3 sequence: CASSHATGGNYGYTF. The CDR3 nucleotides are TGCGCCAGCAGCCACGCCACCGGGGGGAACTATGGCTACACCTTC.

This chain joins TRBV7-8 and TRBJ2-5, with TRBD1 matching 7 bases. CDR3 length: 14 amino acids. V was pared by 1 base and J by 5 bases, with 4 bases of the junction left unmatched. The germline V gene encodes CDR1 SGHVS and CDR2 FQNEAQ. The CDR3: CASSLETRGETQYF. As DNA, the CDR3 is TGTGCCAGCAGCTTAGAAACCAGGGGGGAGACCCAGTACTTC.

This chain joins TRBV5-1 and TRBJ1-2; TRBD1 agrees at 9 bases. The junction had 4 bases not matched to a gene; V was cut back by 0 bases and J by 10 bases. Germline CDR1 is SGHRS and CDR2 is YFSETQ. The CDR3 has 13 residues. The CDR3: CASSLVGQGDYTF. CDR3 bases: TGCGCCAGCAGCTTGGTGGGACAGGGTGACTACACCTTC. Full variable domain (remainder filled in from reference TRBV5-1 and TRBJ1-2): KAGVTQTPRYLIKTRGQQVTLSCSPISGHRSVSWYQQTPGQGLQFLFEYFSETQRNKGNFPGRFSGRQFSNSRSEMNVSTLELGDSALYLCASSLVGQGDYTFGSGTRLTVV.

The chain links TRBV28 to TRBJ1-2; D call uncertain. Deletions cut 7 bases from V and 0 bases from J, with 9 bases between. The CDR3 runs 13 residues. The germline CDR1 and CDR2 sequences are MDHEN and SYDVKM. DNA for the CDR3: TGTGCCAGCACCAGGACCTCTAACTATGGCTACACCTTC. Translated: CASTRTSNYGYTF.

This clonotype came up a few times. This chain links TRBV5-1 with TRBJ2-4; D is possibly TRBD1 or TRBD2 (5 bases each). V dropped 0 bases and J dropped 13 bases, with 20 bases sitting between them. The CDR3 has 15 amino acids. Germline CDR1 is SGHRS and CDR2 is YFSETQ. The CDR3 spells CASSLEAHQRGEQYF. For the CDR3, the DNA is TGCGCCAGCAGCTTGGAAGCCCACCAGAGGGGAGAGCAGTACTTC.

The gene calls are TRBV7-9 and TRBJ2-1; D uncertain. The CDR3 consists of 12 residues. Trimming took off 7 bases at V and 9 bases at J, with 13 bases between the two ends. Germline values: CDR1 SEHNR, CDR2 FQNEAQ (reference sequence). For the CDR3, the DNA is TGTGCCAGCAACCAAAATTTTGGTGAGCAGTTCTTC. The encoded protein is CASNQNFGEQFF.

Remarks on this clonotype: The germline gene is not matched at one end of the junction; a read error may be the cause. This chain connects TRBV9 to TRBJ1-4; D is possibly TRBD1 (6 bases). The CDR3 is made up of 17 amino acids. In germline, CDR1 is SGDLS, CDR2 YYNGEE. DNA for the CDR3: TGTCCCAGCAGCGTAGGTCGAGGGGGATCCTTTAATGAAAAACTGTTTTTT. Translating gives CPSSVGRGGSFNEKLFF.

This clonotype was seen once. This chain connects TRBV20-1 to TRBJ2-7; 8 nucleotides align to TRBD2. In germline, CDR1 is DFQATT, CDR2 SNEGSKA (reference sequence). This CDR3 is built from 14 residues. The J segment lost 0 bases and the V segment lost 2 bases, leaving 3 bases of the junction unmatched. The CDR3 reads CSARSTSGSYEQYF. For the CDR3, the DNA is TGCAGTGCTAGAAGTACTAGCGGCTCCTACGAGCAGTACTTC.

The chain is built from TRBV11-2 and TRBJ2-7, with D possibly matching TRBD1 (5 bases). Trimming took 5 bases from V and 6 from J, leaving 23 bases between them. The CDR3 sequence is 16 residues long. Germline V gene lookup returns CDR1 SGHAT and CDR2 FQNNGV. CDR3 residues: CASSRLVFRAGSEQYF. The CDR3 bases are TGTGCCAGCAGCCGATTAGTTTTCAGGGCCGGATCCGAGCAGTACTTC. Filled out from reference TRBV11-2 and TRBJ2-7, the complete variable domain reads EAGVAQSPRYKIIEKRQSVAFWCNPISGHATLYWYQQILGQGPKLLIQFQNNGVVDDSQLPKDRFSAERLKGVDSTLKIQPAKLEDSAVYLCASSRLVFRAGSEQYFGPGTRLTVT.

The chain links TRBV7-3 to TRBJ2-1, with 9 bases aligning to TRBD1. Germline trimming cut 5 bases from V and 6 bases from J; bases unmatched to any gene: 14. In germline, CDR1 is SGHTA, CDR2 FQGTGA. There are 17 residues in the CDR3. In DNA form, the CDR3 reads TGTGCCAGCAGCCCGCGATTACAGGGGGCCCCCCTCAATGAGCAGTTCTTC. It translates to CASSPRLQGAPLNEQFF.

V gene TRBV7-6 combines with J gene TRBJ2-6; the D call may be TRBD1 or TRBD2 (5 bases each). CDR1 and CDR2 (germline): SGHVS, FNYEAQ. Between the trimmed V and J ends, which lost 0 bases and 0 bases, there was a span of 18 bases. The CDR3 length is 20 residues. CDR3 residues: CASSLAVRGSLPSGANVLTF. In DNA form, the CDR3 reads TGTGCCAGCAGCTTAGCCGTCCGGGGCAGTTTACCCTCTGGGGCCAACGTCCTGACTTTC. Complete variable domain (other parts from reference TRBV7-6 and TRBJ2-6): GAGVSQSPRYKVTKRGQDVALRCDPISGHVSLYWYRQALGQGPEFLTYFNYEAQQDKSGLPNDRFSAERPEGSISTLTIQRTEQRDSAMYRCASSLAVRGSLPSGANVLTFGAGSRLTVL.

The rearrangement uses TRBV4-3 and TRBJ2-5, with TRBD1 as a possible D gene (6 bases). Germline-derived CDR1 and CDR2 are LGHNA and YSLEER. V lost 0 bases and J 9 bases, leaving 17 bases between the germline ends. This CDR3 is 15 amino acids long. CDR3 amino acids: CASSQELRGRRAQYF. The CDR3 coding sequence is TGCGCCAGCAGCCAAGAACTCAGGGGTCGAAGGGCCCAGTACTTC.